The T cell receptor (beta chain) under discussion was sequenced for a study of cytomegalovirus exposure and HLA in healthy donors (dated by TCRdb to the late 2010s). Looking at the study overall: According to an earlier analysis of 587 of the donors, roughly 180 million T cells yielded roughly 110 million unique TCR beta sequences and around 300 Gb of sequence data. Roughly 300 gigabases of sequencing data and around 80 million unique TCR sequences made up an early release that covered several hundred HLA-typed donors. Of the roughly 420 genotyped donors, approximately 81% were placed in the genetic ancestry cluster associated with self-reported Caucasian donors. The study aimed to test whether cataloging public T cell receptors could reveal signatures of past pathogen exposure. The study profiled the T cell repertoires of about 720 subjects by immunosequencing and related them to cytomegalovirus serostatus. Along with the approximately 600-subject first cohort, a separate validation cohort of 120 different subjects was used. To predict cytomegalovirus infection status, the study brought together high-throughput TCR immunosequencing, statistical association of individual TCRs with disease status, and machine learning. A later analysis re-examined previously published TCR beta repertoires from more than 550 donors and added high-resolution HLA genotyping to investigate patterns of TCR occurrence. The later analysis used no new phenotypic data to find candidate immune exposures, relying instead on TCR beta sequences and their occurrence across donors. To decide whether each TCR beta V gene segment behaved as functional or pseudogenic, an earlier analysis of several hundred of the donors relied on high-throughput TCR beta sequencing. Alongside the repertoire data, information on donor age, sex, ethnicity and CMV serostatus was compiled. A later genetic analysis took genome-wide SNP genotypes for about 55% of the roughly 700 donors and used that subset as a discovery cohort. All discovery cohort repertoires had been generated using a single sequencing platform. HLA typing included class I and class II loci at four-digit resolution. Typing coverage varied by locus: 629-630 donors for A, B, C, DRB1 and DQB1; some 520 for DQA1; around 570 for DPA1; roughly 450 for DPB1. Roughly five DR-DQ haplotypes were handled as single units for association and clustering because linkage in the cohort was strong. Among about 400 genotyped donors of the cohort, an average of approximately 220,000 unique TCR beta nucleotide sequences was sequenced per donor, of which about 19% were non-productive. The research as a whole found: According to a later analysis, parvovirus B19, influenza, CMV and Epstein-Barr virus appeared linked to several top co-occurrence clusters. In a later analysis, the rate of TCR association differed among HLA loci, with DRB1 alleles having the most associated TCRs and HLA-C alleles having the fewest. A total of roughly 160 TCR beta chains were listed by the study as associated with cytomegalovirus. The authors suggested that the approach could potentially be extended to other disease states and immunological phenotypes. In a later analysis, HLA-associated TCR beta chains showed more clonal expansion and lower generation probabilities than non-associated chains that were equally common. At a false discovery rate of 0.05, a later analysis linked fewer than 20,000 TCR beta sequences to specific HLA alleles. A further reported finding was that TCR beta sequences accurately predicted the HLA-A and HLA-B alleles for most subjects in the first cohort. Assigning TCR associations to individual alleles was difficult when HLA alleles, especially DR and DQ, strongly co-occurred. Because counts were too low, roughly 17 rarely observed V segments, including chromosome 9 orphons, were left out of the earlier analysis of some 640 of the donors. The only immune exposure information available for the cohort was CMV serostatus. A few of the identified cytomegalovirus-associated TCR beta chains were confirmed in vitro to be specific for cytomegalovirus antigens. In both the original and validation cohorts, the classifier was reported to diagnose cytomegalovirus status with high specificity and sensitivity. Sequencing depth was assumed to be roughly uniform across donors in the presence/absence analyses, though that assumption may not hold. Only TCR beta chains were sequenced in this cohort, and the absence of alpha or paired-chain data limited detectable features. In an earlier analysis of over 550 of the donors, most TCR beta V segments were observed in productive rearrangements about 87% or about 30% of the time, broadly matching IMGT annotations. A group of highly shared sequence variants was considered likely to be a technical artifact of the sequencing pipeline. In a later genetic analysis, fewer N-insertions in productive TCRs were reported among donors in an Asian-associated ancestry cluster than the roughly 700-donor mean. Some IMGT-functional V segments, including TRBV6-2 and TRBV6-3, could not be distinguished by the 87-base-pair reads and were therefore excluded. In a later genetic analysis, a missense DCLRE1C variant was associated with V-gene and J-gene trimming of TCR beta chains, and the association was replicated in an independent cohort. HLA typing was unavailable for some donors at each locus, so association tests used only the typed subset. Most TCR sequences were seen in very few donors, while some public TCRs were found in many individuals. Correlated functional status among segregating V segments might reflect linkage disequilibrium, but an unknown experimental factor could not be ruled out. Most CMV-associated TCR beta chains appeared to be HLA-restricted in a later analysis, and the HLA associations seemed to be driven largely by CMV exposure.

In total, approximately 610 healthy bone marrow donors made up the cohort. At the time of sampling, all cohort members were nominally healthy, though unrecorded immune exposures were likely present. The donor was CMV seronegative and was included in the group of a few hundred seronegative cohort members. Each donor provided a peripheral blood sample, and peripheral blood mononuclear cells were used for TCR beta sequencing. Genomic DNA was extracted from the blood cell samples with the Qiagen DNeasy Blood Extraction Kit. Libraries were made using the immunoSEQ multiplex PCR assay. For the multiplex PCR, a mixture combining 60 forward primers for TCR Vbeta segments and 13 reverse primers for TCR Jbeta segments was used. Amplification of the CDR3 region of rearranged TCR beta genes was performed with a multiplex PCR assay on genomic DNA. The Illumina HiSeq System was used to sequence the amplified TCR beta libraries as 87-base-pair reads. As for the original processing: Across the roughly 670 repertoires, a later analysis counted approximately 75 million unique TCR beta chains, about 10 million of which were shared by at least two donors. A nearest-neighbor algorithm error-corrected the raw reads and collapsed the reads into unique sequences, merging closely related sequences to remove PCR and sequencing errors. To assign V, D and J gene segments, CDR3 sequences were aligned to IMGT reference sequences. Each retained sequence needed at least a six-nucleotide match to both a V gene segment and a J gene segment. A rearrangement counted as productive if the CDR3 had no stop codons and remained in frame with V and J, and every other rearrangement counted as non-productive. CDR3 was defined according to IMGT convention as the region running from the second conserved V-encoded cysteine to the conserved J-encoded phenylalanine. Sequences without an unambiguous match to a single V gene segment were excluded from the earlier analysis of 587 of the donors. An earlier analysis of a few hundred of the donors called V segments functional above 56.7% productive rearrangements and segregating when the between-donor standard deviation exceeded 5%. A statistical classification framework was built to diagnose cytomegalovirus status from the catalog of TCR beta chain sequences. V and J gene assignment, in a later analysis, came from comparing TCR nucleotide sequences with IMGT/GENE-DB human TR gene sequences. A later analysis assigned CDR3 sequences and most-parsimonious VDJ recombination scenarios with the TCRdist pipeline. In a later analysis, each TCR beta chain was defined by its CDR3 amino acid sequence together with its V-gene family, and reads without a unique V-gene family were excluded. In a later analysis, nearly 600 highly shared, low-generation-probability nucleotide sequences were removed to address suspected cross-contamination and a sequencing artifact. In a later analysis, a clonal expansion index was calculated for each public chain from normalized within-repertoire ranks of inferred template counts. Generation probabilities in a later analysis came from a VDJ recombination model fitted to out-of-frame rearrangements, and those results were checked against IGoR. In a later analysis, hypergeometric tests were used to score TCR-TCR, TCR-HLA and TCR-CMV co-occurrence, with a repertoire-size bias correction applied to TCR pairs. False discovery rates were estimated in a later analysis by permuting HLA or CMV assignments 20 times. In a later analysis, co-occurring TCRs were grouped using DBSCAN, with TCRdist sequence similarity added in when clustering inside HLA-allele-positive subsets. Co-occurrence clustering excluded repertoires with fewer than 30,000 or more than 120,000 public chains, plus five with anomalous nucleotide sharing. This immuneACCESS table, as held by TCRdb, lists in-frame sequences with V and J called but not all clones. Of the missing ones, under half trace to an unresolved V gene in checked studies; the others have no known cause. D and trimming were read from the DNA, whereas the V and J calls and clone size are those reported in that table. The sample table shows 110,000 to 150,000 clones, and roughly three quarters are seen once. Less than 5% of the sample is held by the ten biggest clonotypes.

Notes on this clone: What antigen it recognizes has not been identified. No base qualities exist here, and no much larger clone lies one base off it.

Reading from cysteine to phenylalanine, the CDR3 counts 15 amino acids. Only the CDR3 part of the read is kept: 45 bases, read in frame from the first base. Trimming takes 4 bases off V and 6 bases off J; junction bases not matched to a gene: 9. CDR1 and CDR2, looked up from the germline V gene, are LGHNA and YSLEER. This TCR derives from a man in his 60s in good health and CMV-seronegative. The chain joins TRBV4-3 to TRBJ2-1; TRBD2 matches 7 bases in the middle. The sequenced sample was PBMCs. The sequenced DNA: TGCGCCAGCAGCCTAGGGACTACGAACCTCAATGAGCAGTTCTTC. Its translation reads: CASSLGTTNLNEQFF.